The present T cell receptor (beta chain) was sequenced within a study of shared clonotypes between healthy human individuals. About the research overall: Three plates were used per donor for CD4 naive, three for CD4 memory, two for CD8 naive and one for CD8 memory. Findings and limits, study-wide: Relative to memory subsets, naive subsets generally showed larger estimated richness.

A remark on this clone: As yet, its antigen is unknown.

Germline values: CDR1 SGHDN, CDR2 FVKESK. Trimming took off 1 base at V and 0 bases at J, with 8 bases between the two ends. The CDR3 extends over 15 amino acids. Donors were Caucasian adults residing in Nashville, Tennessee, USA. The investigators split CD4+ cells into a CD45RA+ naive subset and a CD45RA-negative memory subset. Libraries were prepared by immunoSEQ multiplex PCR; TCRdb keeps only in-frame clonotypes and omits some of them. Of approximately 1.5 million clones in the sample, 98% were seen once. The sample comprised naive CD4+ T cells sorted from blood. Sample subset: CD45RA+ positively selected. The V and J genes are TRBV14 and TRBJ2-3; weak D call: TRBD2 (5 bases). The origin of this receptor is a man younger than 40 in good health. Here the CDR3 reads CASSQGGLSTDTQYF. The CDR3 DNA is TGTGCCAGCAGCCAAGGCGGGCTGAGCACAGATACGCAGTATTTT.